This paragraph covers one T cell receptor beta chain sequence. Which antigen it targets is not known. Base qualities are not recorded, but no much larger clone differs from it by a single base. Patients with autoimmune disease history or receiving systemic immunosuppression were excluded from the trial. Peripheral blood for TCR sequencing was collected from all dose cohorts at baseline, on cycle 4 day 1, and on cycle 7 day 1. The samples were taken from a phase I, first-in-human, multicenter, open-label dose-escalation trial of ivuxolimab. Adults with locally advanced or metastatic melanoma, renal cell, hepatocellular, or head and neck squamous cell carcinoma were enrolled in the trial. CD4+ and CD8+ T cells were sorted separately from peripheral blood before TCR sequencing. Its CDR3 holds 16 amino acids, cysteine through phenylalanine. The DNA shown is the 48-base CDR3, in frame from base 1. The V end gives up 6 bases and the J end 7 bases, leaving 10 bases in the junction not matched to a gene. Reading the germline V gene (reference sequence) gives CDR1 LNHDA and CDR2 SQIVND.

This sample was included in a study of OX40 agonist ivuxolimab in advanced cancers. Some background on the complete study: Ivuxolimab, which targeted the costimulatory receptor OX40 (CD134), was an agonistic, fully human IgG2 monoclonal antibody. Partial responses occurred in three dose-escalation patients, of whom one had hepatocellular carcinoma and two had cutaneous melanoma. The purpose of peripheral TCRbeta sequencing was to test whether ivuxolimab changed TCR sequence diversity and led to clonal T-cell expansion. Of the approximately 50 patients in dose escalation, some 20 had hepatocellular carcinoma, some 15 had melanoma, 9 had renal cell carcinoma and 9 had head and neck cancer. A male proportion of under 85% and a mean age of approximately 62 years, ranging from roughly 23 to 90, were recorded for the dose-escalation cohort. Intravenous ivuxolimab was administered to patients every 2 weeks at six dose levels: 0.01, 0.1, 0.3, 1.5, 3 and 10 mg/kg. The paper describes the monotherapy dose-escalation part (N of about 52 patients) of the phase I trial of ivuxolimab. Patients were allowed to have had prior anti-PD-1, anti-PD-L1 or anti-CTLA-4 therapy, and 30% to 40% of the dose-escalation patients had previously received checkpoint inhibitors.

To sequence the TCRbeta CDR3 region, genomic DNA was isolated from the sorted cells. TCRbeta CDR3 regions were sequenced using the immunoSEQ Assay. Entries here come from immuneACCESS through TCRdb and include only in-frame sequences with V and J called. Some clones fail to appear in such tables; in the studies checked, an unresolved V gene covers under half of the shortfall, and the cause of the remainder is unknown. For this sample the table gives tens of thousands of clones, of which less than 85% were detected only once. Together, the top ten hold 3% to 4% of the sample. The study at large found these results: In the 0.1-3.0 mg/kg groups, partial responders had among the lowest normalized peripheral clonal expansion, particularly in CD8+ T cells. At doses of 0.1 to 3.0 mg/kg, clonal expansion of both CD4+ and CD8+ blood T cells was observed from baseline to week 6. The antigen specificity of the peripheral T cells that underwent clonal expansion was not determined. Low levels of normalized T-cell clonal expansion were also shown by some nonresponding patients. After ivuxolimab, expanded clones were on average more numerous among CD8+ T cells than among CD4+ T cells.

The sequences come from CD4+ or CD8+ T cells sorted from blood, collected in a trial of the OX40 agonist ivuxolimab. The chain is made from TRBV19 and TRBJ2-1; TRBD2 lines up with 12 middle nucleotides. The source of this sequence is an adult with an advanced solid tumor such as melanoma, head and neck, liver or kidney cancer. CDR3 region: CASSPSSGRAGNEQFF. The bases read TGTGCCAGTAGCCCTTCTAGCGGGAGGGCCGGGAATGAGCAGTTCTTC.